The clone carrying this TCR beta chain was found a few times. Its antigen is still unknown. All of the isolated RNA was reverse transcribed, so expressed TCRB transcripts were sequenced. Sequencing was performed with immunoSEQ multiplex PCR; in TCRdb, only in-frame clones are kept and a portion is missing. The table lists roughly 380,000 clones, around 20% of them singletons. This entry is derived from a study of beta chain features in type 1 diabetes. V lost 5 bases to trimming and J lost 4 bases; unmatched junction nucleotides: 9. The CDR3 has 15 amino acids. Germline V gene data show CDR1 as SGDLS and CDR2 as YYNGEE. Using CD45RO/CCR7/CD25/CD127/CD95/CD27, CD4+ naive, central memory, regulatory and stem cell-like memory cells were sorted. Study-level points and caveats: High TCR expression in some cells could lead to their over-representation in cDNA sequencing. Patients' naive, central memory and Treg TCRB repertoires seemed closer to one another than those of healthy donors. Type 1 diabetes patients had VDJ junctions that carried fewer insertions and more deletions.

Sequencing was performed on naive CD4+ T cells from blood. This rearrangement joins TRBV9 to TRBJ1-2; 9 nucleotides agree with TRBD1. This TCR derives from a woman between 18 and 29 years old in good health. In DNA, the CDR3 is TGTGCCAGCAGTACCGGACAGGGGCCTGGCTATGGCTACACCTTC. Encoded protein: CASSTGQGPGYGYTF.